This TCR beta chain was recorded in a study of T cell clonality in common variable immunodeficiency. Study-level results: Common variable immunodeficiency TCR beta sequences reportedly had fewer deletions and N-nucleotide insertions. The cause of increased CVID clonality remains unclear without subpopulation sequencing.

With regard to this clone: Its antigen remains unknown. The read ends 3 residues early relative to the CDR3; the germline J gene fills the gap.

With 1 base removed from V and 0 bases from J, the gap between germline ends came to 7 bases. The CDR3 is 15 residues long. CDR1 is MNHNS and CDR2 is SASEGT in the germline V gene. The protocol was immunoSEQ multiplex PCR, while the TCRdb copy is restricted to in-frame clones and leaves out a portion. The table lists 11,000 to 15,000 clones, with no singletons. The receptor was derived from a human donor with common variable immunodeficiency. This chain connects TRBV6-1 to TRBJ2-1, with a possible D match to TRBD1 (5 bases). The sequenced sample consisted of peripheral blood mononuclear cells. CDR3 DNA, as far as it was read: TGTGCCAGCAGTGAAGACAGGAGCTCCTACAATGAG. Protein sequence: CASSEDRSSYNE. The full CDR3 protein reads CASSEDRSSYNEQFF.